The 12 T cell receptor beta chains in this list originate from one sample, sequenced in a study of Graves' ophthalmopathy and Graves' hyperthyroidism. The study amplified TCR beta CDR3 regions using RNA transcripts. Second-round multiplex PCR came after first-round RT-PCR with HTBI primers. TCRdb analysed the multiplex PCR reads with MiXCR anew, one entry per CDR3 protein. The repertoire holds roughly 410,000 distinct CDR3 sequences, with less than 20% as singletons. Sequenced sample: peripheral blood. Receptors originate from a woman aged 18-29 years with stable Graves' hyperthyroidism.

In this sample, this clonotype turned up many times. This chain connects TRBV12-3 or TRBV12-4 to TRBJ1-6; TRBD1 is a possible D gene (5 bases). V was trimmed by 8 bases and J by 0 bases, leaving 11 bases between them. The CDR3 is made up of 15 amino acids. The CDR3 reads CASQGEISYNSPLHF. The CDR3 nucleotides read TGTGCCAGCCAAGGGGAAATCTCCTATAATTCACCCCTCCACTTT.

This clonotype was counted ten times or more. CDR3 bases: TGTGCCAGCAGCCGGGACTATCGGTCGGAAGAGACCCAGTACTTC. Protein: CASSRDYRSEETQYF. The chain joins TRBV7-6 to TRBJ2-5, with 7 bases aligning to TRBD2. Trimming took 5 bases from V and 3 from J; bases not matched to a gene: 9. This CDR3 spans 15 amino acids. Germline CDR1 is SGHVS and CDR2 is FNYEAQ.

A note on this clonotype: A much larger clone lies one base from this, so it may be a read error. V is TRBV15 and J is TRBJ1-2; D unclear. V gave up 8 bases and J gave up 2 bases, with 9 bases separating them. CDR1 is LNHNV, CDR2 YYDKDF, per germline (reference sequence). CDR3 length: 12 residues. Written as DNA, the CDR3 is TGTGCCACCGACAACGGGAACTATGGCTACACCTTC. Translation gives CATDNGNYGYTF.

This clonotype was found a few times. The rearrangement joins TRBV5-1 to TRBJ2-7; 7 positions match TRBD1. This CDR3 comprises 15 residues. CDR1 and CDR2 (germline): SGHRS, YFSETQ. V shed 6 bases, J shed 0 bases, and the junction held 9 bases outside the gene matches. CDR3 protein: CASTQGSLYSYEQYF. CDR3 in DNA: TGCGCCAGCACACAGGGGTCCCTTTACTCCTACGAGCAGTACTTC.

A note on this clonotype: At one end the junction does not follow the germline gene, possibly because of a read error. The gene calls are TRBV5-1 and TRBJ1-2, with 7 bases matching TRBD1. From germline, CDR1 is SGHRS and CDR2 YFSETQ. This CDR3 comprises 13 residues. The CDR3 sequence: CACSLATGIGYTF. CDR3 in DNA: TGCGCCTGCAGCTTGGCGACAGGGATTGGCTACACCTTC.

This clonotype appeared many times. Possible read error: a much larger clone is one base away. V usage is TRBV15 and J usage is TRBJ2-5; 10 bases align to TRBD2. The CDR3 totals 16 residues. Germline CDR1 LNHNV, CDR2 YYDKDF (reference sequence). CDR3: CATSGEASGGEETQYF. The CDR3 DNA is TGTGCCACCAGCGGAGAAGCCAGCGGGGGGGAAGAGACCCAGTACTTC.

This clonotype was observed at least ten times. The junction differs from germline at one of its ends, possibly a read error. This chain connects TRBV12-3 or TRBV12-4 to TRBJ2-7; 7 nucleotides match TRBD2. This CDR3 is built from 15 residues. The CDR3 DNA follows: TGTGCCAGCAGCTTAGCGGGCCCTAAAGGCCACGAGCAGTACTTC. This codes for CASSLAGPKGHEQYF.

Ten or more counts support this clonotype. This rearrangement joins TRBV19 to TRBJ2-2; D assignment may be TRBD1 or TRBD2 (5 bases each). Trimming removed 5 bases at V and 2 bases at J, with 24 bases between. The germline CDR1 and CDR2 sequences are LNHDA and SQIVND (reference sequence). CDR3 length: 19 residues. The CDR3 loop is CASSPGITGYGLNTGELFF. The CDR3 nucleotides are TGTGCCAGTAGTCCCGGGATTACAGGATACGGCCTAAACACCGGGGAGCTGTTTTTT.

This clonotype has a handful of counts. The V and J genes are TRBV19 and TRBJ1-2, with D perhaps matching TRBD1 (5 bases). V was clipped by 6 bases and J by 3 bases, with 14 bases between them. The CDR3 has 14 amino acids. Germline assignment: CDR1 LNHDA and CDR2 SQIVND (reference sequence). The CDR3 DNA follows: TGTGCCAGTAGGATTGGCAGAGGGGACTATGGCTACACCTTC. It codes for CASRIGRGDYGYTF.

Of note for this clonotype: This may arise from a read error, as a much more abundant clone is one base away. This chain uses TRBV28 with TRBJ1-2, with D hard to call. In germline, CDR1 is MDHEN, CDR2 SYDVKM. The CDR3 spans 14 residues. The CDR3 DNA reads TGTGCCGGCAGTATTAATTTCGGCGGTTCTACTCACGTCTTC. Its protein is CAGSINFGGSTHVF.

This clonotype was seen a handful of times. CDR3 sequence reads: CASSVRGGRIRETQYF. CDR3 nucleotides: TGTGCCAGCAGTGTCCGGGGGGGCAGGATTAGAGAGACCCAGTACTTC. The chain is built from TRBV2 and TRBJ2-5; 8 nucleotides match TRBD2. V lost 4 bases to trimming and J lost 4 bases; unmatched junction nucleotides: 11. This CDR3 is built from 16 residues. Per the germline V gene, CDR1 is SNHLY and CDR2 is FYNNEI. The whole variable domain, filled in from reference TRBV2 and TRBJ2-5, reads EPEVTQTPSHQVTQMGQEVILRCVPISNHLYFYWYRQILGQKVEFLVSFYNNEISEKSEIFDDQFSVERPDGSNFTLKIRSTKLEDSAMYFCASSVRGGRIRETQYFGPGTRLLVL.

This clonotype was picked up many times. The V gene is TRBV12-3 or TRBV12-4, the J gene TRBJ1-2; D is uncertain. This CDR3 is 13 amino acids long. With 0 bases removed from V and 8 bases from J, the gap between germline ends came to 10 bases. The DNA for the CDR3 is TGTGCCAGCAGTTTAGCCGGTCAGAAAGGCTACACCTTC. As protein: CASSLAGQKGYTF.